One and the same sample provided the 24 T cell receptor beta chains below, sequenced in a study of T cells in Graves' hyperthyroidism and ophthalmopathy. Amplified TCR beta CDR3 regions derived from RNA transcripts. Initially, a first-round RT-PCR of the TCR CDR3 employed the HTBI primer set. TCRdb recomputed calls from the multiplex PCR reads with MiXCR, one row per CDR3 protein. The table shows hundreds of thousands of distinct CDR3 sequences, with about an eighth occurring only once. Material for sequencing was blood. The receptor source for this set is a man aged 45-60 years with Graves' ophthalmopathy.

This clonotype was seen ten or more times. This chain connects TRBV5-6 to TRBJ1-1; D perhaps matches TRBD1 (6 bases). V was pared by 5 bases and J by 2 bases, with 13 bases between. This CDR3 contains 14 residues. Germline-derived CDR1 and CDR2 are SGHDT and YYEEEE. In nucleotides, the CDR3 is TGTGCCAGCAGACTGGGAGGGGGAAACACTGAAGCTTTCTTT. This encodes CASRLGGGNTEAFF.

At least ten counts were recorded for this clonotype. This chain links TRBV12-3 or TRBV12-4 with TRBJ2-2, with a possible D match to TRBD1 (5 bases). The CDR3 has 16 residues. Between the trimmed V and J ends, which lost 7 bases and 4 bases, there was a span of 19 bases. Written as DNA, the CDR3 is TGTGCCAGCACTCCAACTGGGCAGGGCGGCACCGGGGAGCTGTTTTTT. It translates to CASTPTGQGGTGELFF.

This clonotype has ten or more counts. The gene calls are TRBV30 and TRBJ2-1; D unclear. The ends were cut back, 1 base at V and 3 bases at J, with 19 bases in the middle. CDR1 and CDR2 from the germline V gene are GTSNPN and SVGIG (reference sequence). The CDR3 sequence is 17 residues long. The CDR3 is CAWSDDRTSLRYNEQFF. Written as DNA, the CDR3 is TGTGCCTGGAGTGACGACCGGACCTCTTTACGCTACAATGAGCAGTTCTTC.

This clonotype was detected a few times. CDR3 protein: CSAMGLNYGYTF. The CDR3 coding sequence is TGCAGCGCCATGGGCCTTAACTATGGCTACACCTTC. The chain combines TRBV29-1 with TRBJ1-2, with D hard to call. CDR1 SQVTM and CDR2 ANQGSEA come from the germline V gene. The CDR3 is made up of 12 amino acids. V was clipped by 7 bases and J by 1 base, with 10 bases between them.

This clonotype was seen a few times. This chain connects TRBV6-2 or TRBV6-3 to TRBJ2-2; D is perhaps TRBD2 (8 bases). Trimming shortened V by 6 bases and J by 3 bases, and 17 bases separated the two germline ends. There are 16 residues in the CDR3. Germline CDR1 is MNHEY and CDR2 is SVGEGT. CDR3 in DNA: TGTGCCAGCAGGTTTAATAGCGGGACAGACACCGGGGAGCTGTTTTTT. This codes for CASRFNSGTDTGELFF.

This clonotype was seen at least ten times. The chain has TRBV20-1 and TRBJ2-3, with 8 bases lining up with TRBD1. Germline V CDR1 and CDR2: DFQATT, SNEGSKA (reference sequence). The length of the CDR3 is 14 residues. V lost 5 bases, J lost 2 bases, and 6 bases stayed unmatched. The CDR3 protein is CSARDRTYTDTQYF. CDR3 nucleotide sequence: TGCAGTGCTCGGGACAGGACCTACACAGATACGCAGTATTTT.

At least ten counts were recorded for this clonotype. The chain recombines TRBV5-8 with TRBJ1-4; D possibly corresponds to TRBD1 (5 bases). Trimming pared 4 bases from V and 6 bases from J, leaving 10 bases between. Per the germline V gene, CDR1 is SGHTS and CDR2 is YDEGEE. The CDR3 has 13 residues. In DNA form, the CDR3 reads TGTGCCAGCAGCGCCCCAGGGTATGAAAAACTGTTTTTT. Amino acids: CASSAPGYEKLFF.

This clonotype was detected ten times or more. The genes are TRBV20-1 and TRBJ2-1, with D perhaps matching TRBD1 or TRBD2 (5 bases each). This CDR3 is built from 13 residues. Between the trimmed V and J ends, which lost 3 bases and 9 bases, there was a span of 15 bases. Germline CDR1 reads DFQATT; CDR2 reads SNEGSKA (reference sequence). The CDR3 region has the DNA TGCAGTGCTAGTGGGTCGGGACCGGGTGAGCAGTTCTTC. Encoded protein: CSASGSGPGEQFF.

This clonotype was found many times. The CDR3 bases are TGTGCCTGGAGTGTTGTAGGGGCCCACGCCGGGGAGCTGTTTTTT. This sequence encodes CAWSVVGAHAGELFF. The V and J genes are TRBV30 and TRBJ2-2, with a tentative D call TRBD1 (5 bases). The CDR3 has 15 residues. The germline V and J ends were trimmed by 0 bases and 6 bases, with 14 bases remaining between them. Per the germline V gene, CDR1 is GTSNPN and CDR2 is SVGIG (reference sequence).

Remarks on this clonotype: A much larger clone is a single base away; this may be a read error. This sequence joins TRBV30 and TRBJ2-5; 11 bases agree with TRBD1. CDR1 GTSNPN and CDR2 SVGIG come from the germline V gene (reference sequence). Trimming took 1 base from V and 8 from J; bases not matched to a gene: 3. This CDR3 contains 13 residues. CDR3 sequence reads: CAWSAGTGGTQYF. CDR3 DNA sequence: TGTGCCTGGAGTGCCGGGACAGGGGGAACCCAGTACTTC.

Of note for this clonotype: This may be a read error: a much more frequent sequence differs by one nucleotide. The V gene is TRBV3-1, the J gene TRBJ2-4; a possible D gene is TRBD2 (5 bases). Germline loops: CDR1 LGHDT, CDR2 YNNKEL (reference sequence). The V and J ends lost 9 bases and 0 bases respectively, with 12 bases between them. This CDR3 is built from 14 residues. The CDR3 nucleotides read TGTGCCAGGGGAGAAAGCGTAGCCAAAAACATTCAGTACTTC. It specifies CARGESVAKNIQYF.

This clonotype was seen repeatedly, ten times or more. CDR3 nucleotide sequence: TGCAGTGCTAGAAAAGCCACCGGGACGGACAACACTGAAGCTTTCTTT. Amino acid sequence: CSARKATGTDNTEAFF. The chain is built from TRBV20-1 and TRBJ1-1; possibly TRBD1 for D (5 bases). Germline V CDR1 and CDR2: DFQATT, SNEGSKA (reference sequence). The V end was cut by 2 bases, the J end by 2 bases, with 18 bases between. This CDR3 has 16 amino acids.

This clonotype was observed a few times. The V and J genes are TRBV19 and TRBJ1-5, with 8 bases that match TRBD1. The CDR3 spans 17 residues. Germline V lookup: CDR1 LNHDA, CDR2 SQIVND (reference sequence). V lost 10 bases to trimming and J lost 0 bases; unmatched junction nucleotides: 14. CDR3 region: CATRRDRSFYSNQPQHF. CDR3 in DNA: TGTGCCACCCGCCGGGACAGGAGCTTTTATAGCAATCAGCCCCAGCATTTT.

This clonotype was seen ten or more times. The CDR3 DNA reads TGTGCTAGTGGCCCGTTGACTAGCGGGATTATGAATGAGCAGTTCTTC. Translation gives CASGPLTSGIMNEQFF. The rearrangement uses TRBV12-5 and TRBJ2-1; TRBD2 matches 11 bases. The CDR3 spans 16 residues. In germline, CDR1 is LGHNT, CDR2 FRNRAP. J gave up 7 bases and V 6 bases, and 11 bases lay outside the gene matches. Looking up the rest from reference TRBV12-5 and TRBJ2-1 gives the full variable domain: DARVTQTPRHKVTEMGQEVTMRCQPILGHNTVFWYRQTMMQGLELLAYFRNRAPLDDSGMPKDRFSAEMPDATLATLKIQPSEPRDSAVYFCASGPLTSGIMNEQFFGPGTRLTVL.

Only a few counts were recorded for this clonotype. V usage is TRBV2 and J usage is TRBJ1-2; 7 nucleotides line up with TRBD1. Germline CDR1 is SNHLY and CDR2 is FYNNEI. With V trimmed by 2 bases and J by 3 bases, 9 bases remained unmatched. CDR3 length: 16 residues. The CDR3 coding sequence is TGTGCCAGCAGTGAATCTGGAAGGGACAGCTACTATGGCTACACCTTC. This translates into CASSESGRDSYYGYTF.

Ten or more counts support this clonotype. The DNA of the CDR3 is TGCAGTGCTAGAAGGGACAGAGTTAATGAAAAACTGTTTTTT. Translation gives CSARRDRVNEKLFF. V is TRBV20-1 and J is TRBJ1-4; 7 bases agree with TRBD1. V lost 2 bases and J lost 4; bases outside the gene matches: 4. The CDR3 consists of 14 residues. Looked up from germline, CDR1 is DFQATT and CDR2 is SNEGSKA (reference sequence).

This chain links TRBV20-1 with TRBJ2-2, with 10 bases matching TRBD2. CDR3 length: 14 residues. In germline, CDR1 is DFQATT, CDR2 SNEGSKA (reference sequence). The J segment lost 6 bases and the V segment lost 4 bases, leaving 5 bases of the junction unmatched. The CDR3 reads CSAKREGSSGELFF. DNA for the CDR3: TGCAGTGCTAAGCGGGAGGGTTCCTCCGGGGAGCTGTTTTTT.

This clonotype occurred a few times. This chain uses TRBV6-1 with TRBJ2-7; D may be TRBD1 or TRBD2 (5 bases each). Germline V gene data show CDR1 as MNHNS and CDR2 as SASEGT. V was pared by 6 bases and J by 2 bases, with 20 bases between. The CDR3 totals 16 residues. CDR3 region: CASSSGLQTLPYEQYF. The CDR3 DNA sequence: TGTGCCAGCAGCTCGGGGCTCCAAACGCTACCCTACGAGCAGTACTTC.

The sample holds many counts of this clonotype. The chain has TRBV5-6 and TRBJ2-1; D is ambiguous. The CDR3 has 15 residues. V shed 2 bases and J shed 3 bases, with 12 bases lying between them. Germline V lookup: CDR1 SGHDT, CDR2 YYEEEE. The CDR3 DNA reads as TGTGCCAGCAGCTTTGATCCCGTGGGCTACAATGAGCAGTTCTTC. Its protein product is CASSFDPVGYNEQFF.

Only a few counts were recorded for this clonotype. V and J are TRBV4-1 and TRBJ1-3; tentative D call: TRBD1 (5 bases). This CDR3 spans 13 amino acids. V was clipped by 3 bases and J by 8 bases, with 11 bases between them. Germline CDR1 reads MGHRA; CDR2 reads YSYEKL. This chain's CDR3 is CASSHRGGDTIYF. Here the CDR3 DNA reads TGCGCCAGCAGCCACCGTGGAGGGGACACCATATATTTT.

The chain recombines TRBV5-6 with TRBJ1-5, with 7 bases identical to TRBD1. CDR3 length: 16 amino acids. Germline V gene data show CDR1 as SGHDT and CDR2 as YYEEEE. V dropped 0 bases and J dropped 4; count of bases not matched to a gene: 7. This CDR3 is CASSLGQGDWNQPQHF. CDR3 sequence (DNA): TGTGCCAGCAGCTTGGGGCAGGGGGATTGGAATCAGCCCCAGCATTTT.

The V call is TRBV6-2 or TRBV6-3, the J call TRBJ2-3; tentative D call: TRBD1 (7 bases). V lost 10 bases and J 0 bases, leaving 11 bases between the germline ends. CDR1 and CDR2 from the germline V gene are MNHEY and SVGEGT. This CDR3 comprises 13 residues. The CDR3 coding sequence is TGTGCCACGGGGGACAGCAGCACAGATACGCAGTATTTT. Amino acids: CATGDSSTDTQYF.

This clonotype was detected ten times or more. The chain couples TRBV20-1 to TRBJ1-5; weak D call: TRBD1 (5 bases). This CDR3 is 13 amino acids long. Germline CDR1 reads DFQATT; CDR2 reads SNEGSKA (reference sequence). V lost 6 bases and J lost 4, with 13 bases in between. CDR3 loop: CSAESRENQPQHF. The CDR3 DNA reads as TGCAGTGCGGAATCCAGGGAAAATCAGCCCCAGCATTTT.

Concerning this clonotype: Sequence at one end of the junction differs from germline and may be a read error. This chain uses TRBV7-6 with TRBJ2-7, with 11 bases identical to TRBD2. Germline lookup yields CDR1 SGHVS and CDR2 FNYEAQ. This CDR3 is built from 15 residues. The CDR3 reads CAGSLATSGSGEQYF. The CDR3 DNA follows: TGTGCCGGCAGCTTAGCCACTAGCGGGAGTGGGGAGCAGTACTTC.